Listed below are T cell receptor beta chains from one sample, sequenced in a study of blood T cell repertoires in COVID-19. Generated by immunoSEQ multiplex PCR, the TCRdb table keeps only in-frame clones and is missing some. This table holds under 250,000 clones, approximately 88% found once. The sample was peripheral blood. These receptors were obtained from a man aged 55 to 69 who had recovered from COVID-19. Each CDR3 is given with its conserved first and last residue. D genes are given only for firm matches. Only part of the rows carry a size: once, few, many, or a class if the clone is expanded.

CDR3 length | J gene | V gene | D gene | clone size | CDR3 DNA | CDR3 protein
16 | TRBJ1-5 | TRBV27 | TRBD1 | once | TGTGCCAGCAGCGCTTGGGACAGAGGCCCACATCAGCCCCAGCATTTT | CASSAWDRGPHQPQHF
15 | TRBJ2-7 | TRBV3-1/TRBV3-2 | TRBD2 | NA | TGTGCCAGCAGCCATAGGACTAGCGGGACCCACGAGCAGTACTTC | CASSHRTSGTHEQYF
16 | TRBJ2-1 | TRBV9 | TRBD2 | NA | TGTGCCAGCAGCGTAGGTGTCCTAGCGGATTACAATGAGCAGTTCTTC | CASSVGVLADYNEQFF
15 | TRBJ1-1 | TRBV5-4 | TRBD1 | once | TGTGCCAGCAGCTTCCGGGACAGGGGAAACACTGAAGCTTTCTTT | CASSFRDRGNTEAFF
15 | TRBJ2-1 | TRBV19 | TRBD1 | NA | TGTGCCAGTATGGGGACAGCCGCCTCCCTGAATGAGCAGTTCTTC | CASMGTAASLNEQFF
15 | TRBJ2-3 | TRBV27 | TRBD1 | NA | TGTGCCAGCCTCCCCAAGAGGGGGCTGACAGATACGCAGTATTTT | CASLPKRGLTDTQYF
17 | TRBJ2-2 | TRBV28 | TRBD2 | NA | TGTGCCAGCAGGGGATCGGGACTAGCGGGAACTACCGGGGAGCTGTTTTTT | CASRGSGLAGTTGELFF
16 | TRBJ2-1 | TRBV3-1/TRBV3-2 | NA | NA | TGTGCCAGCAGCCAATCCGCCGCGGGGGCGTACAATGAGCAGTTCTTC | CASSQSAAGAYNEQFF
14 | TRBJ2-7 | TRBV29-1 | NA | NA | TGCAGCGTTGACCCGGGGGAGGCGGGCCACGAGCAGTACTTC | CSVDPGEAGHEQYF
15 | TRBJ2-1 | TRBV5-4 | TRBD2 | NA | TGTGCCAGCAGCTCCGGGAGGGATGCAGCGGGTGAGCAGTTCTTC | CASSSGRDAAGEQFF
14 | TRBJ2-3 | TRBV7-2 | NA | once | TGTGCCAGCAGCTCCCGGGACAAGGCAGATACGCAGTATTTT | CASSSRDKADTQYF
15 | TRBJ2-5 | TRBV3-1/TRBV3-2 | TRBD1 | NA | TGTGCCAGCAGCCCGGAGGGACAGGGATACGAGACCCAGTACTTC | CASSPEGQGYETQYF
16 | TRBJ2-5 | TRBV2 | TRBD2 | NA | TGTGCCAGCAGCCAAACTAGCGGGGGGGCCCGGGAGACCCAGTACTTC | CASSQTSGGARETQYF
19 | TRBJ2-7 | TRBV18 | TRBD2 | NA | TGTGCCAGCTCACCCCTTGGACTAGCGGGAGGCTCTAGCTCCTACGAGCAGTACTTC | CASSPLGLAGGSSSYEQYF
13 | TRBJ2-2 | TRBV7-2 | NA | NA | TGTGCCAGCAGCACCCACAGGGCCGGGGAGCTGTTTTTT | CASSTHRAGELFF
18 | TRBJ1-6 | TRBV27 | NA | NA | TGTGCCAGCAGTTTAATACAGCCTACGAGCTCCTATAATTCACCCCTCCACTTT | CASSLIQPTSSYNSPLHF
15 | TRBJ2-3 | TRBV28 | TRBD1 | few | TGTGCCAGCGCCCGACAGGGGGCTAGCACAGATACGCAGTATTTT | CASARQGASTDTQYF
14 | TRBJ1-2 | TRBV5-4 | TRBD1 | NA | TGTGCCAGCAGTTCTACAGGGGGCAAGATCGGGAGGACCTTC | CASSSTGGKIGRTF
14 | TRBJ2-3 | TRBV11-2 | NA | NA | TGTGCCAGCAGCTTAGCGGACAACACAGATACGCAGTATTTT | CASSLADNTDTQYF
13 | TRBJ1-2 | TRBV18 | TRBD1 | NA | TGTGCCAGCTCGGGACAGGGCAACTATGGCTACACCTTC | CASSGQGNYGYTF
14 | TRBJ2-3 | TRBV15 | TRBD1 | NA | TGTGCCACCAGCAGAATACAGGGGTCGGATACGCAGTATTTT | CATSRIQGSDTQYF
14 | TRBJ1-6 | TRBV18 | NA | NA | TGTGCCAGCTCACCCCGGGAAACCAATTCACCCCTCCACTTT | CASSPRETNSPLHF
13 | TRBJ2-7 | TRBV7-9 | TRBD1 | once | TGTGCCAGCACCACTACAGGGGCCTACGAGCAGTACTTC | CASTTTGAYEQYF
12 | TRBJ2-7 | TRBV28 | NA | NA | TGTGCCAGCAGGGGGGCGACCTACGAGCAGTACTTC | CASRGATYEQYF
16 | TRBJ1-3 | TRBV5-1 | TRBD1 | NA | TGCGCCAGCAGCTTGGGGGGACAGATCTCTGGAAACACCATATATTTT | CASSLGGQISGNTIYF
13 | TRBJ2-4 | TRBV20-1 | NA | NA | TGCAGTGCTAGTAGGCCCGGAGAAAACATTCAGTACTTC | CSASRPGENIQYF
14 | TRBJ2-7 | TRBV4-2 | NA | NA | TGTGCCAGCAGCCAAGATCTAATAGGGGGCGAGCAGTACTTC | CASSQDLIGGEQYF
18 | TRBJ2-7 | TRBV15 | TRBD2 | NA | TGTGCCACCTCTAAGGCGAGTACCCTAGCGGTTAGCTCCTACGAGCAGTACTTC | CATSKASTLAVSSYEQYF
14 | TRBJ1-2 | TRBV24-1 | TRBD1 | once | TGTGCCACCAGAGGGACAGGGCGTAACTATGGCTACACCTTC | CATRGTGRNYGYTF
15 | TRBJ1-1 | TRBV28 | TRBD1 | NA | TGTGCCAGCAGTTCGTACAGGGGGAGGAACACTGAAGCTTTCTTT | CASSSYRGRNTEAFF
16 | TRBJ2-1 | TRBV4-3 | TRBD2 | NA | TGCGCCAGCAGCCGCTTAATGGCTAGCGGGGGGAATGAGCAGTTCTTC | CASSRLMASGGNEQFF
13 | TRBJ1-2 | TRBV18 | TRBD1 | once | TGTGCCAGCTCAGGGACAGCCGGCTATGGCTACACCTTC | CASSGTAGYGYTF
15 | TRBJ2-1 | TRBV18 | TRBD2 | NA | TGTGCCAGCTCACCCCTAGCGGGTTCCTACAATGAGCAGTTCTTC | CASSPLAGSYNEQFF
12 | TRBJ2-7 | TRBV12-3/TRBV12-4 | NA | NA | TGTGCCAGCAGTCGGACAGACCACGAGCAGTACTTC | CASSRTDHEQYF
15 | TRBJ2-1 | TRBV7-6 | TRBD1 | NA | TGTGCCAGCAGCTTAGCCTCTACAGGGGGGAATGAGCAGTTCTTC | CASSLASTGGNEQFF